Listed below are T cell receptor beta chains from one sample, sequenced in a study of cytomegalovirus exposure and HLA in healthy donors. Repertoires were generated with immunoSEQ multiplex PCR, while TCRdb's copy carries only in-frame clones and drops some. The data contain about 160,000 clones, around four fifths of them seen just once; the ten biggest clones take up 1.9%. Material for sequencing was PBMCs. These receptors were collected from a woman between 18 and 29 years old in good health and CMV-seronegative. Each CDR3 is given with its conserved first and last residue. The D gene is left open where the match is weak. Part of the rows lack a size; the others show once, few, many or a class for expanded clones.

J	size	D	V	CDR3	DNA
TRBJ1-4	NA	NA	TRBV6-1	CAIRGRENEKLFF	TGTGCCATCCGCGGGAGGGAGAATGAAAAACTGTTTTTT
TRBJ2-7	NA	TRBD1	TRBV4-1	CASSQDPWDRASYEQYF	TGCGCCAGCAGCCAAGATCCTTGGGACAGGGCCTCCTACGAGCAGTACTTC
TRBJ2-3	few	TRBD1	TRBV9	CASSVQTGITDTQYF	TGTGCCAGCAGCGTTCAGACAGGGATCACAGATACGCAGTATTTT
TRBJ2-5	NA	NA	TRBV6-1	CASSPHRETQYF	TGTGCCAGCAGCCCCCATCGGGAGACCCAGTACTTC
TRBJ1-1	NA	TRBD1	TRBV6-5	CASRETGGITEAFF	TGTGCCAGCAGAGAAACAGGGGGCATTACTGAAGCTTTCTTT
TRBJ2-1	NA	TRBD2	TRBV6-5	CASSPASGDYNEQFF	TGTGCCAGCAGTCCTGCTAGCGGGGATTACAATGAGCAGTTCTTC
TRBJ1-4	NA	TRBD1	TRBV7-8	CASSGQGPLTTNEKLFF	TGTGCCAGCAGCGGACAGGGTCCTTTAACAACTAATGAAAAACTGTTTTTT
TRBJ1-2	NA	NA	TRBV13	CASSLSGYGYGYTF	TGTGCCAGCAGCTTATCCGGGTACGGCTATGGCTACACCTTC
TRBJ2-6	NA	NA	TRBV29-1	CSVVRDGANVLTF	TGCAGCGTTGTGCGGGATGGGGCCAACGTCCTGACTTTC
TRBJ2-1	NA	TRBD1	TRBV13	CASSLRQGNYNEQFF	TGTGCCAGCAGCTTACGACAGGGGAACTACAATGAGCAGTTCTTC
TRBJ2-7	NA	TRBD1	TRBV12-5	CASSRTGAYEQYF	TGTGCTAGTTCCAGGACAGGGGCGTACGAGCAGTACTTC
TRBJ2-1	NA	TRBD2	TRBV2	CASSERSGASGSSYNEQFF	TGTGCCAGCAGTGAAAGGTCGGGGGCTAGCGGGAGCTCCTACAATGAGCAGTTCTTC
TRBJ2-5	few	NA	TRBV7-2	CASSLSGGGVQETQYF	TGTGCCAGCAGCTTAAGCGGAGGGGGCGTCCAAGAGACCCAGTACTTC
TRBJ1-6	NA	TRBD1	TRBV5-4	CASSYGSTGRSYNSPLHF	TGTGCCAGCAGCTATGGATCGACAGGGAGATCCTATAATTCACCCCTCCACTTT
TRBJ1-1	NA	TRBD1	TRBV7-6	CASTKGTENTEAFF	TGTGCCAGCACCAAGGGGACAGAGAACACTGAAGCTTTCTTT
TRBJ2-2	NA	NA	TRBV7-9	CSSSPFAGAMNTGELFF	TGTTCCAGCAGCCCCTTTGCGGGGGCCATGAACACCGGGGAGCTGTTTTTT